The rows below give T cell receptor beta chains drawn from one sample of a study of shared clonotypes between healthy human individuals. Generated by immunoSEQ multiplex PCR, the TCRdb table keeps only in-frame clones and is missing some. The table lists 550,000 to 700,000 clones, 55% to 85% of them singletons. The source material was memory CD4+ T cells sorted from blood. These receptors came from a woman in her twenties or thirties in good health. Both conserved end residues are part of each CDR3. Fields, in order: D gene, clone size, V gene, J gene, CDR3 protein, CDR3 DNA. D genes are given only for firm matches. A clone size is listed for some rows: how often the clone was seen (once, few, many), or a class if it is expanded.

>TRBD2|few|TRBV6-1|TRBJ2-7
CASSEGLAGLGYEQYF
TGTGCCAGCAGTGAAGGACTAGCGGGGCTTGGCTACGAGCAGTACTTC
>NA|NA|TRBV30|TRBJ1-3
CAGLQGSGNTIYF
TGTGCCGGATTGCAGGGTTCTGGAAACACCATATATTTT
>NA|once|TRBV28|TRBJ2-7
CASTPSVGYEQYF
TGTGCCAGCACCCCATCGGTAGGCTACGAGCAGTACTTC
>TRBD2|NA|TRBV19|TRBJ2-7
CASSMAGPAGTYEQYF
TGTGCCAGTAGTATGGCTGGTCCAGCGGGAACCTACGAGCAGTACTTC
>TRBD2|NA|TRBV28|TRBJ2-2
CASSPLPAGGAWDTGELFF
TGTGCCAGCAGCCCTTTACCAGCGGGAGGGGCTTGGGACACCGGGGAGCTGTTTTTT
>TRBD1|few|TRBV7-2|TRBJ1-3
CASSFGGGQGIYF
TGTGCCAGCAGCTTTGGAGGGGGCCAGGGCATATATTTT
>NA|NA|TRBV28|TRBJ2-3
CASSLGSLPDTQYF
TGTGCCAGCAGTCTAGGGTCTCTCCCAGATACGCAGTATTTT
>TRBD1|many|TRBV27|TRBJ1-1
CASSFSDRVTEAFF
TGTGCCAGCAGTTTTTCGGACAGGGTCACTGAAGCTTTCTTT
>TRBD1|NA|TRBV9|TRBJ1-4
CASSVRQGGEKLFF
TGTGCCAGCAGCGTGAGACAGGGAGGTGAAAAACTGTTTTTT
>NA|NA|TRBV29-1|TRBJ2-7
CSVAPGTSDGEQYF
TGCAGCGTTGCTCCCGGGACTTCTGACGGAGAGCAGTACTTC
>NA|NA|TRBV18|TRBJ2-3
CASSPRFRNTDTQYF
TGTGCCAGCTCACCACGCTTCAGGAACACAGATACGCAGTATTTT
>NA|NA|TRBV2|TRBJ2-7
CASEGGSSEQYF
TGTGCCAGCGAGGGGGGTTCCAGCGAGCAGTACTTC
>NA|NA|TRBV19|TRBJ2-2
CASHRDRNTGELFF
TGTGCCAGTCACCGCGACAGGAACACCGGGGAGCTGTTTTTT
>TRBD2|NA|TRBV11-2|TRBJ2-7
CASSFLAGGEQYF
TGTGCCAGCAGCTTTCTAGCGGGAGGCGAGCAGTACTTC
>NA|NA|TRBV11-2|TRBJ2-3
CASSLVVWRDTQYF
TGTGCCAGCAGCTTAGTGGTTTGGAGGGATACGCAGTATTTT
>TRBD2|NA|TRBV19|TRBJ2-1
CASSPPRLAGAPEQFF
TGTGCCAGTAGCCCTCCTCGACTAGCGGGAGCCCCTGAGCAGTTCTTC
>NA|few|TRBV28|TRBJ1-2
CASSLTTANYGYTF
TGTGCCAGCAGTTTAACGACGGCGAACTATGGCTACACCTTC
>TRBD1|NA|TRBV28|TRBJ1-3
CASSLDRVGNTIYF
TGTGCCAGCAGTTTGGACAGGGTCGGAAACACCATATATTTT
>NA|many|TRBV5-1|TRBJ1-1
CATKLHMNTEAFF
TGCGCCACCAAGCTGCACATGAACACTGAAGCTTTCTTT
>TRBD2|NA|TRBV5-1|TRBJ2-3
CASSFPLAGDSTDTQYF
TGCGCCAGCAGCTTCCCCCTAGCGGGAGACAGCACAGATACGCAGTATTTT
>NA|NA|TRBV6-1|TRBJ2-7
CASRERDSEHQYF
TGTGCCAGCCGAGAACGGGACTCCGAACACCAGTACTTC
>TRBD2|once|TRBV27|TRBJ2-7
CASSPGVAGAGEQYF
TGTGCCAGCAGTCCCGGGGTAGCGGGAGCTGGCGAGCAGTACTTC
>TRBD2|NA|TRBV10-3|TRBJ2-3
CASQPGLAGADTQYF
TGTGCCAGCCAACCGGGACTAGCGGGAGCAGATACGCAGTATTTT
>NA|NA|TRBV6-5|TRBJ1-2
CASSYSYGPQGGYTF
TGTGCCAGCAGTTACTCGTATGGCCCACAGGGAGGCTACACCTTC
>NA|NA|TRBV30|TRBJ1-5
CAWTPGQGPQHF
TGTGCCTGGACGCCGGGACAAGGGCCCCAGCATTTT
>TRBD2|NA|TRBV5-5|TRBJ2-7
CASSFLAAPYEQYF
TGTGCCAGCAGCTTTCTAGCGGCCCCCTACGAGCAGTACTTC
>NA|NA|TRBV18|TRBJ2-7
CASSPVGVEQYF
TGTGCCAGCTCACCAGTAGGGGTGGAGCAGTACTTC
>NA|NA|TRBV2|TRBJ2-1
CASRAVALRDEQFF
TGTGCCAGCAGGGCGGTAGCTCTTAGGGATGAGCAGTTCTTC
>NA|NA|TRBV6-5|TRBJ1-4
CASSYSNREEKLFF
TGTGCCAGCAGTTACTCGAACAGGGAGGAAAAACTGTTTTTT
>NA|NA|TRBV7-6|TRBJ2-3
CASSPQVGARDTQYF
TGTGCCAGCAGCCCACAAGTTGGGGCGAGGGATACGCAGTATTTT
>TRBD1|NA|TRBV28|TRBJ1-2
CASSGTGVHGYTF
TGTGCCAGCTCCGGGACAGGGGTACATGGCTACACCTTC
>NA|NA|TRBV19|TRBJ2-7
CASSRGLIGNEQYF
TGTGCCAGTAGTCGGGGCCTAATAGGGAACGAGCAGTACTTC
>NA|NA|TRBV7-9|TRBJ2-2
CASSPGPGELFF
TGTGCCAGCAGCCCGGGGCCCGGGGAGCTGTTTTTT
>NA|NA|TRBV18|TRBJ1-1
CASSRENTEAFF
TGTGCCAGCTCACGGGAAAACACTGAAGCTTTCTTT
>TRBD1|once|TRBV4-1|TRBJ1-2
CASSQAPGGDPYGYTF
TGCGCCAGCAGCCAGGCTCCAGGGGGCGATCCTTATGGCTACACCTTC
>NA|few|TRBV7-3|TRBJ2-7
CASSLQVGLANEQYF
TGTGCCAGCAGCTTACAGGTCGGGCTAGCGAACGAGCAGTACTTC
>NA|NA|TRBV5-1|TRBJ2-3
CASGLGSSTDTQYF
TGCGCCAGCGGCCTGGGCAGTAGCACAGATACGCAGTATTTT
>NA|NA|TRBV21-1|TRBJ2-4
CASSPRALAKNIQYF
TGTGCCAGCAGCCCCCGAGCCCTAGCCAAAAACATTCAGTACTTC
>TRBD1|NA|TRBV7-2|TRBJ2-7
CASRKGGQGYEQYF
TGTGCCAGCAGAAAGGGGGGACAGGGGTACGAGCAGTACTTC
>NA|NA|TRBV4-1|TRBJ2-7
CASSQRTPGSYEQYF
TGCGCCAGCAGCCAAAGGACCCCAGGGAGCTACGAGCAGTACTTC
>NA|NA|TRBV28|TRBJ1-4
CASSSAPRYLGNEKLFF
TGTGCCAGCAGTTCCGCCCCGAGATATCTCGGAAATGAAAAACTGTTTTTT
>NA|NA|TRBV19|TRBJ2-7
CASSIGAEAGSYEQYF
TGTGCCAGTAGTATAGGCGCCGAGGCAGGGTCCTACGAGCAGTACTTC
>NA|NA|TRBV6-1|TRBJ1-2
CASIFGQNYGYTF
TGTGCCAGCATTTTCGGACAGAACTATGGCTACACCTTC
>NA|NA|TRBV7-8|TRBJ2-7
CASSRTETYEQYF
TGTGCCAGCAGCCGAACCGAAACCTACGAGCAGTACTTC
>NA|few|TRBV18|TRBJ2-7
CASSPQAGSYEQYF
TGTGCCAGCTCACCCCAAGCGGGCTCCTACGAGCAGTACTTC
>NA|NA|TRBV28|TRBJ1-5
CASREGGAGQPQHF
TGTGCCAGCAGGGAAGGGGGGGCGGGTCAGCCCCAGCATTTT
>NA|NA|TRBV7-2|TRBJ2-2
CASSLGPPANTGELFF
TGTGCCAGCAGCTTAGGGCCCCCGGCGAACACCGGGGAGCTGTTTTTT
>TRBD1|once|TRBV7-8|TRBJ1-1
CASSLDRGPNTEAFF
TGTGCCAGCAGCTTAGACAGGGGCCCGAACACTGAAGCTTTCTTT
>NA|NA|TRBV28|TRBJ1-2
CASRKGGDDYGYTF
TGTGCCAGCAGAAAGGGAGGAGACGACTATGGCTACACCTTC
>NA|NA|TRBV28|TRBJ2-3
CASSSVGATPTDTQYF
TGTGCCAGCAGTTCCGTAGGGGCTACGCCAACAGATACGCAGTATTTT